The 26 T cell receptor beta chains presented below share a single source sample, sequenced in a study of CD8+ T cells in alopecia areata. RNA was extracted and reverse transcribed into cDNA as the sequencing template. TCRdb keeps only in-frame clones here, not all; method: immunoSEQ multiplex PCR. The table lists under 350,000 clones, with no singletons. Cutaneous lymph node cells were pooled, and they were sorted using CD4, CD8alpha, NKG2D, NKG2ACE and other markers. Material: CD4+ T cells sorted from a lymph node. These TCRs come from a C3H/HeJ mouse with alopecia areata. The mouse line has the MHC haplotype H2-k.

A word on this clone: These gene names are mouse names. The read terminates 4 residues ahead of where the CDR3 ends, so the germline J gene completes it. This chain connects TRBV14 to TRBJ2-1; 7 nucleotides line up with TRBD1. V trimming: 7 bases; J trimming: 0 bases; junction bases outside the gene matches: 7. The CDR3 contains 15 residues. Germline lookup yields CDR1 SGHDT and CDR2 FRDEAV. The CDR3 is CASVPWDSNYAEQFF. The sequenced part of the CDR3 DNA is TGTGCCAGCGTACCCTGGGACAGTAACTATGCT.

This clone occurred a few times. Genes here carry mouse names. Read data end 4 residues before the CDR3 end; the end is taken from the germline J gene. The chain uses TRBV31 and TRBJ2-3; 7 bases are shared with TRBD2. After removal of 0 bases from V and 0 bases from J, the junction contained 6 bases not matched to a gene. Germline lookup yields CDR1 GKSSPN and CDR2 SITVG. The CDR3 loop spans 16 amino acids. CDR3 protein: CAWSLSGGGSAETLYF. The part of the CDR3 DNA that was read is TGTGCCTGGAGTCTATCGGGGGGGGGAAGTGCAGAA.

With respect to this clone: Each gene name is a mouse one. The read finishes 4 residues shy of the CDR3 end, and the germline J gene is used to complete it. The V and J genes are TRBV5 and TRBJ1-1; possible D gene TRBD1, 6 bases. The CDR3 contains 16 residues. Trimming pared 1 base from V and 3 bases from J, leaving 15 bases between. Looked up from germline, CDR1 is LGHNA and CDR2 is YNLKQL (reference sequence). The CDR3 protein is CASSQAGAHADTEVFF. The DNA read from the CDR3 is TGTGCCAGCAGCCAAGCAGGGGCCCATGCGGACACA.

This clone was seen only a few times. The listed genes are named as in mouse. The read is 4 residues too short to cover the CDR3 end, so that end is filled in from the germline J gene. The rearrangement links TRBV13-1 to TRBJ1-1; 8 nucleotides align to TRBD1. Trimming cost V 0 bases and J 4 bases; bases outside gene matches: 2. The CDR3 is 14 residues long. CDR1 and CDR2 from the germline V gene are NSHNY and SYGAGN. The sequenced CDR3 bases are TGTGCCAGCAGTGATGCAGGGGGCTTCACA. Amino acid sequence: CASSDAGGFT. The whole CDR3 region reads CASSDAGGFTEVFF.

This clone was seen a handful of times. The gene names here belong to mouse. The CDR3 extends 4 residues past the end of the read, so its final part is completed from the germline J gene. This sequence joins TRBV14 and TRBJ2-5, with TRBD1 identical over 7 bases. The CDR3 runs to 14 residues. Germline CDR1 is SGHDT and CDR2 is FRDEAV. The ends lost 5 bases at V and 1 base at J; junction bases unmatched: 4. Partial CDR3 DNA: TGTGCCAGCAGACTCACAGGGGACCAAGAC. Protein product: CASRLTGDQD. The whole CDR3 protein is CASRLTGDQDTQYF.

Comments on this clone: Gene labels here are mouse ones. The CDR3 is cut off 4 residues early in the read; its end comes from the germline J gene. Other DNA sequences in the same sample also yield this CDR3. This chain links TRBV5 with TRBJ2-1; 9 positions match TRBD1. The CDR3 length is 16 residues. Germline values: CDR1 LGHNA, CDR2 YNLKQL (reference sequence). J lost 1 base, V lost 3 bases, and 4 bases had no gene match. Here the CDR3 reads CASSHDRGGNYAEQFF. CDR3 bases read: TGTGCCAGCAGCCATGACAGGGGGGGGAACTATGCT.

Notes on this clone: Mouse gene names apply. Read data end 4 residues before the CDR3 end; the end is taken from the germline J gene. J is TRBJ1-2 and V is TRBV4, with TRBD1 matching over 10 bases. V was pared by 11 bases and J by 1 base, with 4 bases of the junction left unmatched. In germline, CDR1 is LGHDT, CDR2 YNNKQL (reference sequence). This CDR3 contains 13 residues. The CDR3 here is CAGRDRGNSDYTF. The part of the CDR3 DNA that was read is TGTGCCGGCCGGGACAGGGGAAACTCC.

This clone has only a few counts. Each gene name is a mouse one. Coverage ceases 4 residues before the CDR3 finishes, and the germline J gene fills in the end. The same CDR3 arises from other DNA sequences in this sample as well. The chain joins TRBV19 to TRBJ2-3; D is unclear. The CDR3 consists of 12 residues. The V gene lost 4 bases and the J gene lost 3 bases, with 6 bases spanning the gap. CDR1 is FNHDT and CDR2 is SITEND in the germline V gene (reference sequence). The CDR3 reads CASSRQAETLYF. The sequenced part of the CDR3 DNA is TGTGCCAGCAGTCGACAAGCAGAA.

A note on this clone: Genes here carry mouse names. The read finishes 4 residues shy of the CDR3 end, and the germline J gene is used to complete it. The sample contains more than one DNA sequence encoding this CDR3. This rearrangement joins TRBV13-1 to TRBJ2-7, with 10 bases that match TRBD1. The V gene's germline CDR1 is NSHNY and CDR2 SYGAGN. The CDR3 totals 14 residues. CDR3 bases read: TGTGCCAGCAGTGGACGGGACAGGGGATAT. This sequence encodes CASSGRDRGY. The complete CDR3 protein is CASSGRDRGYEQYF.

With respect to this clone: Gene names follow the mouse nomenclature. The read falls 4 residues short of the CDR3 end, and the missing part is taken from the germline J gene. The V gene is TRBV17, the J gene TRBJ2-5; 8 positions agree with TRBD2. CDR3 size: 15 residues. The V segment lost 3 bases and the J segment 0 bases; nucleotides outside the gene matches: 2. Per germline, CDR1 MNHDT and CDR2 YYDKIL. The sequenced part of the CDR3 DNA is TGTGCTAGCAGTAGGGGACTGGCCAACCAAGAC. Translating gives CASSRGLANQD. The whole CDR3 sequence reads CASSRGLANQDTQYF.

Notes on this clone: The gene names given are mouse names. Read sequence stops 4 residues before the CDR3 end, and the germline J gene provides the missing end. J is TRBJ2-1 and V is TRBV13-3, with a possible D match to TRBD2 (6 bases). Germline values: CDR1 NNHDY, CDR2 SYVADS. Trimming cost V 3 bases and J 3 bases, with 10 bases left between them. This CDR3 is 14 amino acids long. The part of the CDR3 DNA that was read is TGTGCCAGCAGTGGACTGGCGTTCTATGCT. Encoded protein: CASSGLAFYA. The whole CDR3 protein is CASSGLAFYAEQFF.

Comment on this clone: The germline and genes are mouse ones. The read is 3 residues too short to cover the CDR3 end, so that end is filled in from the germline J gene. This chain joins TRBV13-2 and TRBJ1-6; D gene unclear. TRBJ1-6 is an open reading frame whose function is uncertain. Germline CDR1 is NNHNN and CDR2 is SYGAGS (reference sequence). The CDR3 length is 13 residues. Trimming left V 4 bases short and J 3 bases short, with 5 bases between. CDR3 bases read: TGTGCCAGCGGTCCCAACTATAATTCGCCC. Protein: CASGPNYNSP. The full CDR3 reads CASGPNYNSPLYF.

As to this clone: The genes and germline here are from mouse. The missing CDR3 end, 4 residues past where the read stops, is filled in from the germline J gene. V and J are TRBV29 and TRBJ2-3; the D gene is possibly TRBD1 (6 bases). Trimming took 6 bases from V and 0 from J, leaving 13 bases between them. CDR3 length: 15 amino acids. Germline values: CDR1 MSHET, CDR2 SYDVDS. The CDR3 protein is CASSRGTSSAETLYF. Partial CDR3 DNA: TGTGCTAGCAGCCGTGGGACATCTAGTGCAGAA.

This clone was seen a handful of times. Germline and genes here are mouse. With the read ending 4 residues before the CDR3 end, the germline J gene is used to fill in that end. This chain uses TRBV29 with TRBJ2-3, with D perhaps TRBD2 (6 bases). The germline CDR1 and CDR2 sequences are MSHET and SYDVDS. The CDR3 sequence is 14 residues long. Trimming removed 7 bases from V and 0 bases from J, with 11 bases in between. CDR3 in amino acids: CASTLGTSAETLYF. CDR3 bases read: TGTGCTAGCACCCTGGGGACTAGTGCAGAA. The full variable domain, completed using reference TRBV29 and TRBJ2-3, is DMKVTQMPRYLIKRMGENVLLECGQDMSHETMYWYRQDPGLGLQLIYISYDVDSNSEGDIPKGYRVSRKKREHFSLILDSAKTNQTSVYFCASTLGTSAETLYFGSGTRLTVL.

This clone was seen more than once but under ten times. Gene and germline names: mouse. Read coverage stops 4 residues before the CDR3 terminus; the germline J gene supplies the remainder. The chain employs TRBV5 and TRBJ2-3; 12 bases map to TRBD2. Trimming removed 4 bases from V and 2 bases from J; junction bases left unmatched: 7. The CDR3 is 17 residues long. Germline V gene sequence: CDR1 LGHNA, CDR2 YNLKQL (reference sequence). This chain's CDR3 is CASSPRLGGRFAETLYF. The part of the CDR3 DNA that was read is TGTGCCAGCAGCCCCCGACTGGGGGGGCGCTTTGCAGAA.

For this clone: Gene names denote mouse genes. The read terminates 4 residues before the CDR3 end, so the remaining end is supplied by the germline J gene. The chain has TRBV19 and TRBJ2-2; 7 positions agree with TRBD2. V was clipped by 1 base and J by 2 bases; unmatched bases: 2. CDR3 length: 15 amino acids. Germline V CDR1 and CDR2: FNHDT, SITEND (reference sequence). The CDR3 here is CASSISWGNTGQLYF. The sequenced CDR3 bases are TGTGCCAGCAGTATATCCTGGGGGAACACCGGG.

At least ten counts were recorded for this clone. These gene names are mouse names. The observed sequence ends 4 residues before the CDR3 terminus, with the missing tail filled in from the germline J gene. This sample also contains other DNA sequences that code for the same CDR3. This sequence joins TRBV17 and TRBJ2-3; D is perhaps TRBD1 (5 bases). CDR1 is MNHDT, CDR2 YYDKIL, per germline. Trimming shortened V by 2 bases and J by 0 bases, and 6 bases separated the two germline ends. The CDR3 is made up of 14 amino acids. The CDR3 DNA, read in part, is TGTGCTAGCAGTAGAAGGGGTAGTGCAGAA. Its protein is CASSRRGSAE. The full CDR3 reads CASSRRGSAETLYF.

About this clone: Each gene name is a mouse one. Coverage ceases 4 residues before the CDR3 finishes, and the germline J gene fills in the end. The J gene is TRBJ1-2, the V gene TRBV13-1; D possibly corresponds to TRBD1 (6 bases). CDR1 NSHNY and CDR2 SYGAGN come from the germline V gene. V was shortened by 6 bases and J by 0 bases, with 12 bases between the two germline ends. The CDR3 is made up of 14 amino acids. The CDR3 sequence: CASKKQGANSDYTF. The CDR3 bases that were read are TGTGCCAGCAAAAAACAGGGAGCAAACTCC.

This clone was seen a few times. Mouse names are used for the genes. The read stops 3 residues short of the end of the CDR3; the missing end is completed from the germline J gene. This rearrangement joins TRBV13-3 to TRBJ1-6; the D is unclear. TRBJ1-6 is an ORF, with its function uncertain. CDR1 is NNHDY, CDR2 SYVADS, per germline. CDR3 size: 13 residues. V shed 0 bases and J shed 10 bases, with 8 bases lying between them. The CDR3: CASSDGVGSPLYF. CDR3 bases read: TGTGCCAGCAGTGATGGAGTGGGGTCGCCC.

A word on this clone: Genes and germline come from the mouse. From the germline J gene comes the end of the CDR3, since the read stops 4 residues before it. Other DNA sequences of this sample code for an identical CDR3. The rearrangement joins TRBV13-3 to TRBJ1-2; 9 bases fit TRBD1. J gave up 3 bases and V 5 bases, and 5 bases lay outside the gene matches. Germline V gene data show CDR1 as NNHDY and CDR2 as SYVADS. The CDR3 extends over 14 amino acids. The CDR3 DNA, read in part, is TGTGCCAGCAGCCGGGACAGGGAGGACTCC. Its protein is CASSRDREDS. The full CDR3 protein reads CASSRDREDSDYTF.

For this clone: These gene names are mouse names. The CDR3 extends 4 residues past the end of the read, so its final part is completed from the germline J gene. V gene TRBV3 combines with J gene TRBJ2-1, with D maybe TRBD1 (6 bases). The CDR3 loop spans 16 amino acids. Germline CDR1 SNHLY, CDR2 FYNGKV (reference sequence). Trimming shortened V by 5 bases and J by 6 bases, and 20 bases separated the two germline ends. CDR3 sequence: CASSIREGDLGAEQFF. The CDR3 DNA, read in part, is TGTGCCAGCAGCATCCGGGAGGGGGATTTAGGTGCT.

Only a few counts were recorded for this clone. The gene symbols are mouse symbols. The sequenced fragment ends 4 residues before the CDR3 boundary, so the rest is inferred from the germline J gene. This sample includes further DNA sequences coding for the same CDR3. V gene TRBV19 combines with J gene TRBJ2-7; maybe TRBD1 (5 bases). This CDR3 is built from 12 residues. CDR1 FNHDT and CDR2 SITEND come from the germline V gene (reference sequence). CDR3 residues: CASSIRGDEQYF. The sequenced CDR3 bases are TGTGCCAGCAGTATTAGAGGGGAT.

As to this clone: Gene names denote mouse genes. The read ends 4 residues early relative to the CDR3; the germline J gene fills the gap. The chain links TRBV19 to TRBJ2-2; 10 bases line up with TRBD1. The CDR3 is 15 amino acids. The V gene end was trimmed by 5 bases and the J gene end by 2 bases; junction bases not matched to a gene: 3. The germline V gene has CDR1 FNHDT and CDR2 SITEND (reference sequence). CDR3 DNA, as far as it was read: TGTGCCAGCAGGGGACAGGGGAAGAACACCGGG. This translates into CASRGQGKNTG. The entire CDR3 protein is CASRGQGKNTGQLYF. The full variable domain, in which reference TRBV19 and TRBJ2-2 provide the parts outside the CDR3, is GGIITQTPKFLIGQEGQKLTLKCQQNFNHDTMYWYRQDSGKGLRLIYYSITENDLQKGDLSEGYDASREKKSSFSLTVTSAQKNEMAVFLCASRGQGKNTGQLYFGEGSKLTVL.

As to this clone: Germline and genes: mouse. The sequenced fragment ends 4 residues before the CDR3 boundary, so the rest is inferred from the germline J gene. Other DNA sequences in the sample encode the same CDR3. The chain recombines TRBV13-3 with TRBJ2-3; 9 bases fit TRBD2. The CDR3 has 14 amino acids. J gave up 3 bases and V 2 bases, and 1 base lay outside the gene matches. CDR1 NNHDY and CDR2 SYVADS come from the germline V gene. CDR3 bases read: TGTGCCAGCAGTGAGCTGGGGGGGGCAGAA. It codes for CASSELGGAE. The CDR3 in full is CASSELGGAETLYF.

A remark on this clone: The gene symbols are mouse symbols. The read terminates 4 residues ahead of where the CDR3 ends, so the germline J gene completes it. The V call is TRBV13-2, the J call TRBJ2-2; 8 nucleotides match TRBD2. CDR1 and CDR2 (germline): NNHNN, SYGAGS (reference sequence). V gave up 5 bases and J gave up 6 bases; unmatched junction bases: 0. The CDR3 totals 12 residues. Here the CDR3 reads CASGLGAGQLYF. The CDR3 DNA, read in part, is TGTGCCAGCGGACTGGGGGCCGGG.

This clone has more than one count but fewer than ten. Genes here carry mouse names. The read terminates 4 residues before the CDR3 end, so the remaining end is supplied by the germline J gene. This chain connects TRBV13-3 to TRBJ2-1; the D gene is possibly TRBD1 (6 bases). Per the germline V gene, CDR1 is NNHDY and CDR2 is SYVADS. The CDR3 totals 14 residues. Between the trimmed V and J ends, which lost 5 bases and 1 base, there was a span of 10 bases. The sequenced CDR3 bases are TGTGCCAGCAGCGTAACAGGGAACTATGCT. It translates to CASSVTGNYA. The entire CDR3 protein is CASSVTGNYAEQFF.